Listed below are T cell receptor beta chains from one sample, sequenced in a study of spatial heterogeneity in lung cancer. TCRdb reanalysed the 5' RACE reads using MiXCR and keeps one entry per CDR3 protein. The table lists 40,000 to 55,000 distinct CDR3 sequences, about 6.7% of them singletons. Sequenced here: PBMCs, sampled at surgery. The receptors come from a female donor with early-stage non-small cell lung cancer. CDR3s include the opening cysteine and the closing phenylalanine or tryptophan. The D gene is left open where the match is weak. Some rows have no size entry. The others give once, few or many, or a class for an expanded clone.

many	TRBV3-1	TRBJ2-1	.	CASSRGGLNEQFF	TGTGCCAGCAGCCGGGGGGGCCTAAATGAGCAGTTCTTC
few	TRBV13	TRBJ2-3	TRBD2	CASSRRLAGFSSTDTQYF	TGTGCCAGCAGCCGACGGCTAGCGGGATTCTCTAGCACAGATACGCAGTATTTT
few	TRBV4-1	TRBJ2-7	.	CASSQERHEQYF	TGCGCCAGCAGCCAAGAGCGACACGAGCAGTACTTC
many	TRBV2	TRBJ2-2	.	CASRKDTGELFF	TGTGCCAGCAGGAAGGACACCGGGGAGCTGTTTTTT
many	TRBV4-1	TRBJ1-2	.	CASSQQQSLDYGYTF	TGCGCCAGCAGCCAACAACAGTCCCTGGACTATGGCTACACCTTC
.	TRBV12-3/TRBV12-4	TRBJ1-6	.	CASTLGGAGISTLHF	TGTGCCAGCACATTGGGAGGGGCCGGGATTTCGACCCTCCACTTT
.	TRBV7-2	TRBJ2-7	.	CASSPRERSEQYF	TGTGCCAGCAGCCCCCGGGAGAGGTCCGAGCAGTACTTC
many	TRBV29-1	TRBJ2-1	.	CSVVSSYNEQFF	TGCAGCGTTGTAAGCTCCTACAATGAGCAGTTCTTC
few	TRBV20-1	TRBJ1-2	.	CSARGPWGRRNGYTF	TGCAGTGCTAGAGGCCCGTGGGGGCGCAGGAATGGCTACACCTTC
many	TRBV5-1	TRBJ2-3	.	CASSLVGGRDTQYF	TGCGCCAGCAGCTTGGTGGGAGGCAGAGATACGCAGTATTTT
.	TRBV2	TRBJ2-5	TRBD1	CASRAETGRETQYF	TGTGCCAGCAGGGCAGAGACAGGGAGAGAGACCCAGTACTTC
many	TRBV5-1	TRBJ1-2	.	CASSLAGSGASNYGYTF	TGCGCCAGCAGCTTGGCGGGCTCGGGAGCTTCTAACTATGGCTACACCTTC
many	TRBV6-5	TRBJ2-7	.	CASSYSRGPSYEQYF	TGTGCCAGCAGTTACTCGAGGGGCCCCTCCTACGAGCAGTACTTC
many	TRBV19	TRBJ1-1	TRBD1	CASRPSRDRGRGTEAFF	TGTGCCAGTAGGCCCTCCCGGGACAGGGGAAGGGGGACTGAAGCTTTCTTT
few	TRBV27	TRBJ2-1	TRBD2	CASSPRLAGGSSYNEQFF	TGTGCCAGCAGTCCGAGACTAGCGGGGGGGAGCTCCTACAATGAGCAGTTCTTC
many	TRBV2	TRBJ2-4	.	CASSDWVGAKNIQYF	TGTGCCAGCAGTGATTGGGTGGGAGCCAAAAACATTCAGTACTTC
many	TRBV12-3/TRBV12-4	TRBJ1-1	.	CASSFRLNTEAFF	TGTGCCAGCAGTTTTCGGCTGAACACTGAAGCTTTCTTT
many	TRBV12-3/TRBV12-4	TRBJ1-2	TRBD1	CASSPGTEYGYTF	TGTGCCAGCAGTCCCGGGACAGAGTATGGCTACACCTTC
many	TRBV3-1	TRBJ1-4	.	CASSQAATNEKLFF	TGTGCCAGCAGCCAGGCTGCAACTAATGAAAAACTGTTTTTT
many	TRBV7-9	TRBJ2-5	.	CASSPGALETQYF	TGTGCCAGCAGCCCAGGGGCGCTCGAGACCCAGTACTTC
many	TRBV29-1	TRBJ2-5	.	CSVSDSLQETQYF	TGCAGCGTTTCGGACAGCCTCCAAGAGACCCAGTACTTC
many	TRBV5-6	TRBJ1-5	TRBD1	CASSLFGQGPNQPQHF	TGTGCCAGCAGCTTGTTCGGACAGGGCCCTAATCAGCCCCAGCATTTT
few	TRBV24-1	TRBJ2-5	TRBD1	CATSGTGLQETQYF	TGTGCCACCTCCGGGACAGGGCTTCAAGAGACCCAGTACTTC